The rows below give T cell receptor beta chains drawn from one sample of a study of CD8 T cells in Susac syndrome. Via MiXCR, TCRdb re-called the immunoSEQ multiplex PCR reads, giving one row per CDR3 protein. The sample records hundreds of thousands of distinct CDR3 sequences, approximately 85% being singletons. The sequenced material came from CD8+ T cells from PBMCs. The source of these receptors is a human donor with multiple sclerosis. Both conserved end residues are part of each CDR3. The order of the fields is J gene, V gene, D gene, clone size, CDR3 DNA, CDR3 protein. The D gene is left open where the match is weak. Not every row has a clone size; where given, it reads once, few, many or a size class.

TRBJ2-7 | TRBV6-1 | TRBD1 | . | TGTGCCAGCTTAGGGGGCTTAGTCGACGAGCAGTACTTC | CASLGGLVDEQYF
TRBJ1-1 | TRBV9 | . | . | TGTGCCAGCAGCGTAGAGGCAGTAGGGAACACTGAAGCTTTCTTT | CASSVEAVGNTEAFF
TRBJ1-1 | TRBV2 | . | . | TGTGCCAGCAGTGGACAAACACCAAACACTGAAGCTTTCTTT | CASSGQTPNTEAFF
TRBJ2-2 | TRBV15 | TRBD1 | . | TGTGCCACCAGCAGGGACCGGGACAGGGGGCACACCGGGGAGCTGTTTTTT | CATSRDRDRGHTGELFF
TRBJ2-7 | TRBV5-1 | . | once | TGCGCCAGCACAGGGATTACCTACGAGCAGTACTTC | CASTGITYEQYF
TRBJ1-1 | TRBV5-1 | TRBD1 | . | TGCGCCAGCAGCAAAGGGACAGAGAACACTGAAGCTTTCTTT | CASSKGTENTEAFF
TRBJ1-2 | TRBV10-3 | . | . | TGTGCCATCAATAATAACCTACAGGGAGCTAACTATGGCTACACCTTC | CAINNNLQGANYGYTF
TRBJ1-1 | TRBV28 | TRBD1 | . | TGTGCCAGCAACGACAGGGTAGACACTGAAGCTTTCTTT | CASNDRVDTEAFF
TRBJ1-4 | TRBV29-1 | TRBD1 | . | TGCAGCGTTGGGGACAGGGATGAAAAACTGTTTTTT | CSVGDRDEKLFF
TRBJ2-7 | TRBV6-2/TRBV6-3 | TRBD2 | . | TGTGCCAGCAGGCCACTAGCGCAAAGGTACGAGCAGTACTTC | CASRPLAQRYEQYF
TRBJ1-1 | TRBV5-5 | . | . | TGTGCCAGCAGCCCCGACCTTTGGGCTTTCTTT | CASSPDLWAFF
TRBJ2-3 | TRBV6-5 | . | . | TGTGCCAGCAGTTACTCTGAAGCCGGGACAGATACGCAGTATTTT | CASSYSEAGTDTQYF
TRBJ1-2 | TRBV27 | TRBD1 | . | TGTGCCAGCAGTTTTGGGGACAGAGCATATGGCTACACCTTC | CASSFGDRAYGYTF
TRBJ2-2 | TRBV4-1 | TRBD1 | . | TGCGCCAGCAGCCACGGACAGGGGGCGACCGGGGAGCTGTTTTTT | CASSHGQGATGELFF
TRBJ2-1 | TRBV28 | TRBD1 | . | TGTGCCAGCAGTCTCAGACAGGGGAACTACAATGAGCAGTTCTTC | CASSLRQGNYNEQFF
TRBJ1-2 | TRBV27 | TRBD1 | . | TGTGCCAGCAGTTTCAAGGGGGCGGGCTATGGCTACACCTTC | CASSFKGAGYGYTF
TRBJ2-1 | TRBV4-1 | TRBD2 | few | TGCGCCAGCAGCCAAGCGGCTCTAGCGGTTTATGGGGAGCAGTTCTTC | CASSQAALAVYGEQFF
TRBJ1-5 | TRBV27 | TRBD1 | . | TGTGCCAGCAGCTCAGTCGGACAGGGGGTACAGCCCCAGCATTTT | CASSSVGQGVQPQHF
TRBJ2-7 | TRBV14 | . | . | TGTGCCAGCAGCCACCCAACCCTGACGGCGACCTACGAGCAGTACTTC | CASSHPTLTATYEQYF
TRBJ2-7 | TRBV19 | . | . | TGTGCCAGTAGTATAGGCGGCAGGGACTCCGAGCAGTACTTC | CASSIGGRDSEQYF
TRBJ1-1 | TRBV4-1 | . | . | TGCGCCAGCAGCCAAGTAGGGGAGGAGACTGAAGCTTTCTTT | CASSQVGEETEAFF
TRBJ1-1 | TRBV6-1 | . | . | TGTGCCAGCAGTTTCGACACTGAGAACACTGAAGCTTTCTTT | CASSFDTENTEAFF
TRBJ1-3 | TRBV19 | . | . | TGTGCCAGTAGTCCTCGGGACACGAAGAACACCATATATTTT | CASSPRDTKNTIYF
TRBJ2-3 | TRBV20-1 | TRBD1 | . | TGCAGTGCGGAAGATCCGGGACAGCACACAGATACGCAGTATTTT | CSAEDPGQHTDTQYF
TRBJ1-1 | TRBV5-6 | . | . | TGTGCCAGCAGCCCCCGATTTAGGGGGGAGGGCCGGAACACTGAAGCTTTCTTT | CASSPRFRGEGRNTEAFF
TRBJ2-1 | TRBV5-1 | . | . | TGCGCCAGCAGCTTGGGCAGGGTGAATGAGCAGTTCTTC | CASSLGRVNEQFF
TRBJ2-2 | TRBV28 | . | . | TGTGCCAGCAGTTTAAGAGATAATACAGGATCCGAGGGGGAGCTGTTTTTT | CASSLRDNTGSEGELFF
TRBJ2-7 | TRBV5-1 | . | . | TGCGCCAGCAGCTTGAGTACGTATAGCTCCTACGAGCAGTACTTC | CASSLSTYSSYEQYF
TRBJ2-5 | TRBV6-4 | TRBD1 | many | TGTGCCAGCAGTGACGGGACAGCCCAAGAGACCCAGTACTTC | CASSDGTAQETQYF
TRBJ1-4 | TRBV18 | . | . | TGTGCCAGCTCATCGGCCGAAGCAACTAATGAAAAACTGTTTTTT | CASSSAEATNEKLFF
TRBJ2-3 | TRBV4-2 | TRBD2 | . | TGTGCCAGCAGCCCTTTGACATGGCGGGGGGTCCCAGATACGCAGTATTTT | CASSPLTWRGVPDTQYF
TRBJ2-1 | TRBV2 | . | . | TGTGCCAGCAGTGATCGGGTTGTGGGGAGCTCCTACAATGAGCAGTTCTTC | CASSDRVVGSSYNEQFF
TRBJ2-1 | TRBV30 | . | . | TGTGCCTGGAAAATCTACAATGAGCAGTTCTTC | CAWKIYNEQFF
TRBJ1-4 | TRBV5-4 | . | . | TGTGCCAGCAGTTCGACGGGTGAAAAACTGTTTTTT | CASSSTGEKLFF
TRBJ2-2 | TRBV6-2/TRBV6-3 | . | . | TGTGCCAGCAGCACACCACAGGGCGACACCGGGGAGCTGTTTTTT | CASSTPQGDTGELFF
TRBJ2-3 | TRBV6-5 | . | . | TGTGCCAGCAGTGCCTCTGGAGATACGCAGTATTTT | CASSASGDTQYF
TRBJ2-6 | TRBV2 | . | . | TGTGCCAGCAGTGAATTTGACTCTGGGGCCAACGTCCTGACTTTC | CASSEFDSGANVLTF
TRBJ2-7 | TRBV14 | . | . | TGTGCCAGCAGCCAAGGGATCGAGCAGTACTTC | CASSQGIEQYF
TRBJ2-5 | TRBV6-5 | . | . | TGTGCCAGCAGTTACTCATCCGAGAGGGAGACCCAGTACTTC | CASSYSSERETQYF
TRBJ2-7 | TRBV7-9 | . | few | TGTGCCAGCAGCTTAGGGAGGGGCGGAGAGTACTTC | CASSLGRGGEYF
TRBJ1-1 | TRBV16 | . | . | TGTGCCAGCAGCCAAGCTCCAGAAGCTTTCTTT | CASSQAPEAFF
TRBJ1-2 | TRBV20-1 | . | . | TGCAGTGCTTTGACCCAAGCGGACTATGGCTACACCTTC | CSALTQADYGYTF
TRBJ2-1 | TRBV4-1 | TRBD2 | . | TGCGCCAGCAGCCAAGGACCGGGACTAGCGAACGATGAGCAGTTCTTC | CASSQGPGLANDEQFF
TRBJ2-2 | TRBV5-6 | . | few | TGTGCCAGCAGCTTGGTCCAGGGCCCCGGGGAGCTGTTTTTT | CASSLVQGPGELFF
TRBJ2-1 | TRBV19 | . | . | TGTGCCAGTAGTGCAGGGCAAGGGGAGCTGACCTACAATGAGCAGTTCTTC | CASSAGQGELTYNEQFF
TRBJ2-1 | TRBV12-3/TRBV12-4 | TRBD2 | . | TGTGCCAGCAGTTTTCCTAGCGGGAGGTCTTGGAATGAGCAGTTCTTC | CASSFPSGRSWNEQFF
TRBJ2-7 | TRBV7-9 | . | . | TGTGCCAGCAGCGCCGGACCGGGGGCTTTAGCCGAGCAGTACTTC | CASSAGPGALAEQYF
TRBJ1-1 | TRBV28 | . | . | TGTGCCAGCAGAGGGGACCTTATTGAAGCTTTCTTT | CASRGDLIEAFF
TRBJ2-2 | TRBV20-1 | TRBD1 | . | TGCAGTGCTAGACCGAGGGCAGGGGGTGACACCGGGGAGCTGTTTTTT | CSARPRAGGDTGELFF
TRBJ2-3 | TRBV3-1 | . | . | TGTGCCAGCAGCCAAGTCAGTTTCGCAGATACGCAGTATTTT | CASSQVSFADTQYF
TRBJ1-2 | TRBV6-1 | . | once | TGTGCCAGCAGTGAAGCGCTTGGCAGGGACTATGGCTACACCTTC | CASSEALGRDYGYTF
TRBJ1-3 | TRBV9 | . | . | TGTGCCAGCAGCGTAGCTGTGTCTGGAGGAAACACCATATATTTT | CASSVAVSGGNTIYF